This T cell receptor beta chain was observed in a study of blood T cell repertoires in COVID-19. The V gene end was trimmed by 4 bases and the J gene end by 3 bases; junction bases not matched to a gene: 7. Germline lookup yields CDR1 SGHRS and CDR2 YFSETQ. This CDR3 is built from 14 residues. Source study methods: Amplification with reference gene primers provided the estimates of nucleated cell counts. The method was immunoSEQ multiplex PCR; TCRdb's version includes in-frame clones alone and lacks a portion of them. V and J calls and clone size are as listed in that table; D and trimming were resolved from the DNA. Of some 180,000 clones listed, around 85% are singletons.

The chain carries TRBV5-1 and TRBJ2-7, with 7 bases lining up with TRBD1. The TCR comes from a man in his forties who had recovered from COVID-19. The sequenced material came from PBMCs or T cells enriched from blood (not recorded which). DNA of the CDR3: TGCGCCAGCAGCACCTCCGGGACAGACTACGAGCAGTACTTC. Amino acid sequence: CASSTSGTDYEQYF.